The rows below give T cell receptor beta chains drawn from one sample of a study of metastatic and nonmetastatic thyroid tumors. TCRdb reassembled clones from the PCR reads with MiXCR. The sample yields 55,000 to 75,000 clones, roughly 18% seen once. The sample taken for sequencing was blood. The receptors come from a female donor with papillary thyroid cancer or a benign thyroid nodule (not recorded which). Some clones in this sample may be carry-over from other donors' samples. Both conserved end residues are part of each CDR3. The order of the fields is J gene, D gene, clone size, V gene, CDR3 protein, CDR3 DNA. D genes are given only for firm matches. Size is stated for part of the rows, as once, few or many counts, or as a class when the clone is expanded.

TRBJ1-2	TRBD1	-	TRBV30	CARRQQVKGAKDLYGYTF	TGTGCCCGCCGACAGCAGGTAAAGGGGGCAAAGGATTTATATGGCTACACCTTC
TRBJ2-1	TRBD2	-	TRBV20-1	CSAGRVADHNEQFF	TGCAGTGCCGGGAGGGTAGCGGACCACAATGAGCAGTTCTTC
TRBJ1-5	-	many	TRBV4-1	CASSQDKTDLSNQPQHF	TGCGCCAGCAGCCAAGATAAGACAGATCTTAGCAATCAGCCCCAGCATTTT
TRBJ2-1	-	many	TRBV20-1	CSATDSNINEQFF	TGCAGTGCGACGGACTCTAACATCAATGAGCAGTTCTTC
TRBJ2-5	-	-	TRBV28	CASLPGGQFGETQYF	TGTGCCAGCCTACCCGGCGGGCAGTTCGGGGAGACCCAGTACTTC
TRBJ2-7	-	-	TRBV3-1	CASSLVRDVSYEQYF	TGTGCCAGCAGCCTAGTGAGGGACGTCTCCTACGAGCAGTACTTC
TRBJ2-2	-	-	TRBV11-3	CASSTFTGGNTGELFF	TGTGCCAGCAGCACATTTACGGGGGGCAACACCGGGGAGCTGTTTTTT
TRBJ1-3	-	few	TRBV6-2/TRBV6-3	CASSYSDSGNTIYF	TGTGCCAGCAGTTACTCAGACTCTGGAAACACCATATATTTT
TRBJ2-1	TRBD2	-	TRBV27	CASSLNAPGLADNEQFF	TGTGCCAGCAGCCTAAACGCACCGGGACTAGCGGACAATGAGCAGTTCTTC
TRBJ2-1	-	many	TRBV7-8	CASSLPPLGPYNEQFF	TGTGCCAGCAGCTTACCACCCCTAGGGCCCTACAATGAGCAGTTCTTC
TRBJ1-1	TRBD1	many	TRBV5-8	CASSARQGLTEAFF	TGTGCCAGCAGCGCCAGACAGGGGCTCACTGAAGCTTTCTTT
TRBJ2-1	TRBD1	few	TRBV6-1	CASIRDRGYNEQFF	TGTGCCAGTATTAGGGACAGGGGCTACAATGAGCAGTTCTTC
TRBJ1-2	-	many	TRBV3-1	CASSLLGGGGYTF	TGTGCCAGCAGCCTGCTGGGGGGAGGGGGCTACACCTTC
TRBJ2-7	-	many	TRBV12-3/TRBV12-4	CASSLSRQTYEQYF	TGTGCCAGCAGTTTAAGTCGTCAGACCTACGAGCAGTACTTC
TRBJ2-7	-	many	TRBV27	CASSTTIGTSPYEQYF	TGTGCCAGCAGTACAACAATCGGGACTTCCCCCTACGAGCAGTACTTC
TRBJ2-7	-	few	TRBV28	CASSPTPTGSYEQYF	TGTGCCAGCAGTCCCACCCCTACAGGTTCCTACGAGCAGTACTTC
TRBJ2-1	TRBD2	many	TRBV11-2	CASSSGIAYNEQFF	TGTGCCAGCAGTAGCGGGATAGCGTACAATGAGCAGTTCTTC
TRBJ1-1	-	-	TRBV5-1	CASRPGWNTEAFF	TGCGCCAGCAGGCCAGGGTGGAACACTGAAGCTTTCTTT